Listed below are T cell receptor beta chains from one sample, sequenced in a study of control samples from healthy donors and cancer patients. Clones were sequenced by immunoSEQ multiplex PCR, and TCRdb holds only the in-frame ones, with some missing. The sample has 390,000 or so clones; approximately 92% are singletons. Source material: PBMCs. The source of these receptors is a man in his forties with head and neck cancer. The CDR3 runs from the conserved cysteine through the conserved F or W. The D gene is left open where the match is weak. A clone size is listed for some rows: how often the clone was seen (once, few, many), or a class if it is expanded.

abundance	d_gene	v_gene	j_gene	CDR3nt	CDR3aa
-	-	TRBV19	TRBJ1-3	TGTGCCAGTAGGGTTCCGGGACAAGGCGCAAACACCATATATTTT	CASRVPGQGANTIYF
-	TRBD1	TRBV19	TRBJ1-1	TGTGCCAGTAGAGAGACAGGGGGCGCCACTGAAGCTTTCTTT	CASRETGGATEAFF
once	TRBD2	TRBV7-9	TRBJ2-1	TGTGCCAGCAGCTTAGGGGGAGGGCATAGCTCCTACAATGAGCAGTTCTTC	CASSLGGGHSSYNEQFF
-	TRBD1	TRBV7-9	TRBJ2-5	TGTGCCAGCAGCTTATTGCAGGGGGAAGAGACCCAGTACTTC	CASSLLQGEETQYF
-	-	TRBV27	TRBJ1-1	TGTGCCAGCAGTTTATCGGCAAGCCACACTGAAGCTTTCTTT	CASSLSASHTEAFF
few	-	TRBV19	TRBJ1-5	TGTGCCAGTAGTATCTTCAGCGGGTTCAATCAGCCCCAGCATTTT	CASSIFSGFNQPQHF
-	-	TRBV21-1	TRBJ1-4	TGTGCCAGCAGCGCATTACCCCTGGGGGACTCCCGAACCAGGTTTGAAAAACTGTTTTTT	CASSALPLGDSRTRFEKLFF
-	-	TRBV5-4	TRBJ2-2	TGTGCCAGCAGCCCGAGGACTCCTAACACCGGGGAGCTGTTTTTT	CASSPRTPNTGELFF
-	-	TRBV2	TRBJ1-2	TGTGCCAGCAAAGCACAGCAGGTTGACTATGGCTACACCTTC	CASKAQQVDYGYTF
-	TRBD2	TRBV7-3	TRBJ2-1	TGTGCCAGCAGCCGCAGCGGGGGGACCTACAATGAGCAGTTCTTC	CASSRSGGTYNEQFF
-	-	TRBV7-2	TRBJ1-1	TGTGCCAGCAGCTTGGGGAGCATGAACACTGAAGCTTTCTTT	CASSLGSMNTEAFF
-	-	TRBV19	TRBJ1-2	TGTGCCAGTAGCGTCCGGGACGGCTCTAACTATGGCTACACCTTC	CASSVRDGSNYGYTF
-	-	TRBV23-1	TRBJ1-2	TGCGCCAGCAGTCAATCGGAGGAAACCGGGCGGGGGATCTTGGGCTACACCTTC	CASSQSEETGRGILGYTF
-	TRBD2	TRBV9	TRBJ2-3	TGTGCCAGCAGCGTCACTAGCGGGGGACCCGGGGATACGCAGTATTTT	CASSVTSGGPGDTQYF
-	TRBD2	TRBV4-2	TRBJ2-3	TGTGCCAGCAGCCAAGAGTACCTCGCGGGGGAGCTCACAGATACGCAGTATTTT	CASSQEYLAGELTDTQYF
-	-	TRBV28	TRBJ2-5	TGTGCCAGCAGAGCCCTGAGACAGATACAAGAGACCCAGTACTTC	CASRALRQIQETQYF
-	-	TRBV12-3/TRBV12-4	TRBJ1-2	TGTGCCAGCAGTTTAGCGGGGTATGGCTACACCTTC	CASSLAGYGYTF
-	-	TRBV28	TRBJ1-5	TGTGCCAGCGGAGAGTGGGGTTTGTCCCTCAATCAGCCCCAGCATTTT	CASGEWGLSLNQPQHF
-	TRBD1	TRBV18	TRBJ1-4	TGTGCCAGCTCACCGTCGACAGGGTATAATGAAAAACTGTTTTTT	CASSPSTGYNEKLFF
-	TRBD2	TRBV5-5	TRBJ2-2	TGTGCCAGCAGCTTCTCTAGCGGGAACACCGGGGAGCTGTTTTTT	CASSFSSGNTGELFF
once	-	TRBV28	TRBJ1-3	TGTGCCAGCAGTTCCAACATTGGCAGTTCCTGGGGTGGGAACACCATATATTTT	CASSSNIGSSWGGNTIYF
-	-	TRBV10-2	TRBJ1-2	TGCGCCAGCAACGGGGCGGAACTTAACTATGGCTACACCTTC	CASNGAELNYGYTF
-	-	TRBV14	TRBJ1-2	TGTGCCAGCAGCCAAGAGGCATGGGGAGCTAACTATGGCTACACCTTC	CASSQEAWGANYGYTF
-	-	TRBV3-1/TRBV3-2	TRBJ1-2	TGTGCCAGCAGCGCCCACTATGGCTACACCTTC	CASSAHYGYTF
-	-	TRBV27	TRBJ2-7	TGTGCCAGCAGTTTGGTCGGGAGTCCCCACGAGCAGTACTTC	CASSLVGSPHEQYF
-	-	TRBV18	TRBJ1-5	TGTGCCAGCTCACCGCAACCGGCAAGCAATCAGCCCCAGCATTTT	CASSPQPASNQPQHF
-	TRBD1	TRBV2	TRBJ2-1	TGTGCCAGCAGTGGTGACAGGGGCTACAATGAGCAGTTCTTC	CASSGDRGYNEQFF
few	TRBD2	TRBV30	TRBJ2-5	TGTGCCTGGAGTCCGACGGGGAGGGCTAGCGGACTCCAAGAGACCCAGTACTTC	CAWSPTGRASGLQETQYF
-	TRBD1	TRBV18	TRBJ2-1	TGTGCCAGCTCATCCGACAGGGTTTACAATGAGCAGTTCTTC	CASSSDRVYNEQFF
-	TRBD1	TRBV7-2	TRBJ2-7	TGTGCCAGCAGCTCATCCCCGGGACAGACGGCGTTC	CASSSSPGQTAF
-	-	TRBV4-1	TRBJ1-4	TGCGCCAGCAGCCAAGAATGGGACAAAGGGGAAAAACTGTTTTTT	CASSQEWDKGEKLFF
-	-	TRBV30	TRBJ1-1	TGTGCCTGGACCGACCCTGAGGTCTACGCTTTCTTT	CAWTDPEVYAFF
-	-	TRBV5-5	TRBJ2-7	TGTGCCAGCAGCTTCATTACACCCGACTACGAGCAGTACTTC	CASSFITPDYEQYF
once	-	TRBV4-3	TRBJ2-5	TGCGCCAGCAGCCCTGGGCAGGGGAGCGAGACCCAGTACTTC	CASSPGQGSETQYF
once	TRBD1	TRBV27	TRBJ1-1	TGTGCCAGCAGTTTCACGGGACAGGAAGCTTTCTTT	CASSFTGQEAFF
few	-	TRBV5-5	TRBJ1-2	TGTGCCAGCAGCTTGGATGGTGGCAGTCTCTACTATGGCTACACCTTC	CASSLDGGSLYYGYTF
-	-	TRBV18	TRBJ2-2	TGTGCCAGCTCACCACCAGGCAGGGCCACCGGGGAGCTGTTTTTT	CASSPPGRATGELFF
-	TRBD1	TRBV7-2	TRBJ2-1	TGTGCCAGCAGCGTTCACCCGCGACAGGGTAGCAATGAGCAGTTCTTC	CASSVHPRQGSNEQFF
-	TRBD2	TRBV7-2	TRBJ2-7	TGTGCCAGCAGCCCAGAGAGCGGGAGAGCCTACGAGCAGTACTTC	CASSPESGRAYEQYF